Following are 24 T cell receptor beta chains from one sample sequenced in a study of metastatic and nonmetastatic thyroid tumors. TCRdb reprocessed the PCR reads using MiXCR. The table has about 49,000 clones, less than 4.5% seen once. No patient had received any treatment before thyroid surgery. Material: blood. All receptors come from a female donor with papillary thyroid cancer or a benign thyroid nodule (not recorded which). Some clones in this sample may be carry-over from other donors' samples.

There are many counts of this clone. The J gene is TRBJ2-5, the V gene TRBV27; D is perhaps TRBD1 or TRBD2 (5 bases each). V lost 7 bases to trimming and J lost 5 bases, with 8 bases between them. Germline CDR1 and CDR2: MNHEY and SMNVEV (reference sequence). This CDR3 is 11 amino acids long. The CDR3 DNA is TGTGCCAGCAAGTGGGGGGAGACCCAGTACTTC. This sequence encodes CASKWGETQYF.

The chain combines TRBV20-1 with TRBJ2-1, with 9 positions matching TRBD1. J was trimmed by 5 bases and V by 0 bases; bases with no gene match: 5. CDR1 and CDR2 from the germline V gene are DFQATT and SNEGSKA (reference sequence). The CDR3 totals 15 residues. The CDR3 protein is CSARDGQGPNNEQFF. For the CDR3, the DNA is TGCAGTGCTAGAGATGGACAGGGGCCTAACAATGAGCAGTTCTTC.

In its sample, this clone was seen many times. V usage is TRBV9 and J usage is TRBJ2-3; 9 bases agree with TRBD2. CDR3 length: 15 residues. CDR1 is SGDLS and CDR2 is YYNGEE in the germline V gene. With 4 bases clipped from V and 3 bases from J, the junction kept 6 bases outside the gene matches. Here the CDR3 reads CASSTSGLATDTQYF. The CDR3 region has the DNA TGTGCCAGCAGCACCTCGGGACTAGCTACAGATACGCAGTATTTT.

This clone came up many times. The genes are TRBV5-6 and TRBJ2-7, with TRBD2 matching over 14 bases. The junction had 10 bases not matched to a gene; V was cut back by 7 bases and J by 7 bases. CDR1 SGHDT and CDR2 YYEEEE come from the germline V gene. The CDR3 consists of 15 residues. The CDR3 loop reads CASSRLAGGRREQYF. The CDR3 DNA sequence: TGTGCCAGCTCGAGACTAGCGGGAGGGCGACGAGAGCAGTACTTC.

This clone was recorded at least ten times. Its ends do not fully match the called genes, so a read error is possible. The sample has other DNA sequences that encode this CDR3 too. The rearrangement joins TRBV2 to TRBJ1-3, with D hard to call. The CDR3 sequence is 12 residues long. The V gene's germline CDR1 is SNHLY and CDR2 FYNNEI. CDR3 sequence: CASSEGGNTIYF. CDR3 coding DNA: TGTGCCAGCAGTGAGGGTGGAAACACCATATACTTT.

This clone was recorded a few times. This may arise from a read error, as a much more abundant clone is one base away. A read error is likely, as this CDR3 ends without the conserved phenylalanine or tryptophan. V usage is TRBV5-6 and J usage is TRBJ2-3; unclear D gene. The germline gives CDR1 SGHDT, CDR2 YYEEEE. This CDR3 contains 15 residues. Trimming took 1 base from V and 0 from J, leaving 9 bases between them. The chain's CDR3 is CASSLPASSTDTQYL. Written as DNA, the CDR3 is TGTGCCAGCAGCTTGCCTGCTTCTAGCACAGATACGCAGTATCTT.

The chain links TRBV11-2 to TRBJ2-7; 7 positions agree with TRBD2. The CDR3 loop spans 13 amino acids. The trim removed 5 bases at V and 13 bases at J, leaving 14 bases unmatched. CDR1 is SGHAT and CDR2 is FQNNGV in the germline V gene. Here the CDR3 DNA reads TGTGCCAGCAGCACCGGGCAGGCAGGGAGGGTTTACTTC. Translating it yields CASSTGQAGRVYF.

This clone was observed a few times. This could be a read error, since a much larger clone is one nucleotide away. V gene TRBV11-2 combines with J gene TRBJ2-1; the match to TRBD2 covers 8 bases. Looked up from germline, CDR1 is SGHAT and CDR2 is FQNNGV. V dropped 5 bases and J dropped 7; count of bases not matched to a gene: 16. This CDR3 has 17 amino acids. The DNA of the CDR3 is TGTGCCAGCAGCCCCGAGTTTGCGGGACTAGTGCTAAATGAGCAGTTCTTC. Residues: CASSPEFAGLVLNEQFF.

This clone was counted only a few times. This chain uses TRBV3-1 with TRBJ2-1, with 9 positions matching TRBD1. Unmatched junction bases numbered 13, after V lost 7 bases and J lost 9 bases. There are 15 residues in the CDR3. Germline V gives CDR1 LGHDT, CDR2 YNNKEL (reference sequence). This CDR3 is CASIFPAQGAPEQFF. The CDR3 DNA follows: TGTGCCAGCATTTTCCCGGCACAGGGGGCACCTGAGCAGTTCTTC.

This clone showed up many times. Other DNA sequences in this sample translate to the same CDR3. This chain uses TRBV30 with TRBJ2-5; the match to TRBD1 covers 10 bases. The ends lost 2 bases at V and 2 bases at J; junction bases unmatched: 2. The CDR3 is 14 amino acids. In germline, CDR1 is GTSNPN, CDR2 SVGIG (reference sequence). CDR3 DNA sequence: TGTGCCTGGAGTCAGGACAGGGGGCAAGAGACCCAGTACTTC. This gives the protein CAWSQDRGQETQYF.

Many counts were recorded for this clone. V gene TRBV19 combines with J gene TRBJ1-2; no clear D gene. Germline loops: CDR1 LNHDA, CDR2 SQIVND (reference sequence). The V end was cut by 8 bases, the J end by 3 bases, with 16 bases between. The CDR3 has 14 residues. CDR3 sequence reads: CASGHFGPYYGYTF. Here the CDR3 DNA reads TGTGCCAGTGGGCACTTCGGACCATACTATGGCTACACCTTC.

This clone was seen a handful of times. The rearrangement uses TRBV20-1 and TRBJ1-2; D gene unclear. Germline V gives CDR1 DFQATT, CDR2 SNEGSKA (reference sequence). Trimming cost V 5 bases and J 11 bases, with 15 bases left between them. The CDR3 covers 11 residues. The CDR3: CSAGQVYRYTF. The CDR3 nucleotides read TGCAGTGCTGGGCAGGTCTATAGATACACCTTC.

This clone was seen at least ten times. The chain has TRBV6-5 and TRBJ1-1; D is undetermined. Trimming removed 0 bases from V and 1 base from J, with 6 bases in between. Germline V gene sequence: CDR1 MNHEY, CDR2 SVGAGI. The CDR3 loop spans 14 amino acids. The CDR3 spells CASSYSESNTEAFF. CDR3 DNA: TGTGCCAGCAGTTACTCCGAATCGAACACTGAAGCTTTCTTT.

This clone has at least ten counts. The rearrangement uses TRBV14 and TRBJ1-5; D call uncertain. The germline V gene has CDR1 SGHDN and CDR2 FVKESK. This CDR3 spans 13 amino acids. V lost 0 bases and J 4 bases, leaving 4 bases between the germline ends. CDR3 residues: CASSQDGNQPQHF. The CDR3 DNA reads as TGTGCCAGCAGCCAAGACGGAAATCAGCCCCAGCATTTT.

This clone came up a few times. Its ends do not fully match the called genes, so a read error is possible. The genes are TRBV12-3 or TRBV12-4 and TRBJ2-1, with D hard to call. The CDR3 length is 13 residues. The DNA of the CDR3 is TGTGCCAGCAGCTTCACTTGTGTCCATGAGCAGTTATTC. Protein sequence: CASSFTCVHEQLF.

This clone was seen only a few times. The CDR3 nucleotides are TGTGCCAGCAGCTTAGGGGGGGGGCAAGGCACAGATACGCAGTATTTT. This gives the protein CASSLGGGQGTDTQYF. This sequence joins TRBV11-1 and TRBJ2-3, with TRBD2 as a possible D gene (7 bases). Per the germline V gene, CDR1 is SGHAT and CDR2 is FQDESV (reference sequence). This CDR3 has 16 amino acids. The V end was cut by 1 base, the J end by 1 base, with 12 bases between.

This clone was seen repeatedly, ten times or more. The chain joins TRBV24-1 to TRBJ2-5, with D possibly TRBD1 on 5 matching bases. From germline, CDR1 is KGHDR and CDR2 SFDVKD. Trimming took off 0 bases at V and 1 base at J, with 8 bases between the two ends. This CDR3 is built from 15 residues. DNA of the CDR3: TGTGCCACCAGTGATTTGACGGACACCCAAGAGACCCAGTACTTC. The encoded protein is CATSDLTDTQETQYF.

This clone came up many times. J is TRBJ1-5 and V is TRBV12-3 or TRBV12-4, with D possibly TRBD1 on 6 matching bases. The V and J ends lost 4 bases and 3 bases respectively, with 10 bases between them. CDR3 size: 14 residues. The DNA for the CDR3 is TGTGCCAGCAGTTCTTGGGACAACAATCAGCCCCAGCATTTT. This translates into CASSSWDNNQPQHF.

V usage is TRBV28 and J usage is TRBJ1-5; the match to TRBD1 covers 9 bases. Trimming cost V 8 bases and J 3 bases; bases outside gene matches: 14. Germline V gene lookup returns CDR1 MDHEN and CDR2 SYDVKM. The CDR3 totals 17 residues. CDR3 in DNA: TGTGCCAGCGGCCTAACGCCTGGGACAGGGCACAATCAGCCCCAGCATTTT. This sequence encodes CASGLTPGTGHNQPQHF.

This clone was seen at least ten times. As DNA, the CDR3 is TGCGCCAGCAGCCAAGGGCGGGACGACTATGGCTACACCTTC. Amino acids: CASSQGRDDYGYTF. The chain employs TRBV4-1 and TRBJ1-2, with a weak D call TRBD1 (5 bases). V lost 1 base and J 3 bases, leaving 9 bases between the germline ends. This CDR3 region has 14 residues. Germline CDR1 MGHRA, CDR2 YSYEKL.

The table lists this clone with a few counts. This chain links TRBV11-3 with TRBJ2-1; the D gene is possibly TRBD2 (6 bases). The CDR3 has 15 amino acids. Trimming took off 5 bases at V and 3 bases at J, with 14 bases between the two ends. Per germline, CDR1 SGHNT and CDR2 YENEEA. CDR3 sequence reads: CASSRGTSHYNEQFF. DNA for the CDR3: TGTGCCAGCAGCCGCGGGACTTCCCACTACAATGAGCAGTTCTTC.

The chain employs TRBV27 and TRBJ1-2, with TRBD1 identical over 8 bases. Germline V gene data show CDR1 as MNHEY and CDR2 as SMNVEV (reference sequence). The J segment lost 1 base and the V segment lost 6 bases, leaving 4 bases of the junction unmatched. CDR3 length equals 14 residues. Here the CDR3 reads CASSCTGGNYGYTF. CDR3 in DNA: TGTGCCAGCAGCTGTACAGGGGGTAACTATGGCTACACCTTC.

This clone came up many times. V usage is TRBV27 and J usage is TRBJ1-1; no reliable D call. Germline CDR1 is MNHEY and CDR2 is SMNVEV (reference sequence). This CDR3 contains 14 residues. V was pared by 5 bases and J by 0 bases, with 10 bases between. CDR3 nucleotide sequence: TGTGCCAGCAGTGCAGGTGGAATGAACACTGAAGCTTTCTTT. Amino acid sequence: CASSAGGMNTEAFF.

This clone appeared many times. This clone may be a read error of a much larger clone one base away. The V call is TRBV10-3, the J call TRBJ2-7, with D tentatively TRBD2 (7 bases). Germline values: CDR1 ENHRY, CDR2 SYGVKD. The CDR3 loop spans 15 amino acids. In nucleotides, the CDR3 is TGTGCCATCAGTGAGTCGGGGGAGGGGGGATACGAGCGGTACTTC. Residues: CAISESGEGGYERYF.